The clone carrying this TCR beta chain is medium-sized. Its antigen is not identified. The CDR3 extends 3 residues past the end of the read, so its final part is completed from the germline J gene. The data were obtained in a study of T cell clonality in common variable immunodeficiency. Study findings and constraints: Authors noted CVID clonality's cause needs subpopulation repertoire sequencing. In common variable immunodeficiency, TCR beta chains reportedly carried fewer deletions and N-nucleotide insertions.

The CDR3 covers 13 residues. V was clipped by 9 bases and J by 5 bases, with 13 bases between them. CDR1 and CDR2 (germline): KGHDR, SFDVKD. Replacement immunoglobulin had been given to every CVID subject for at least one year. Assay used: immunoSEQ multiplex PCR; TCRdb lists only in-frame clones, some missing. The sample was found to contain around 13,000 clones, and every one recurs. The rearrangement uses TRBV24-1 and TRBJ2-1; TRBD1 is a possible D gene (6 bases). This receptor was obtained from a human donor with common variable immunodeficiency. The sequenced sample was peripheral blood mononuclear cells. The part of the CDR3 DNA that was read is TGTGCCACCGCACACAGGGCGAACAATGAG. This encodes CATAHRANNE. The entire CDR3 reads CATAHRANNEQFF.